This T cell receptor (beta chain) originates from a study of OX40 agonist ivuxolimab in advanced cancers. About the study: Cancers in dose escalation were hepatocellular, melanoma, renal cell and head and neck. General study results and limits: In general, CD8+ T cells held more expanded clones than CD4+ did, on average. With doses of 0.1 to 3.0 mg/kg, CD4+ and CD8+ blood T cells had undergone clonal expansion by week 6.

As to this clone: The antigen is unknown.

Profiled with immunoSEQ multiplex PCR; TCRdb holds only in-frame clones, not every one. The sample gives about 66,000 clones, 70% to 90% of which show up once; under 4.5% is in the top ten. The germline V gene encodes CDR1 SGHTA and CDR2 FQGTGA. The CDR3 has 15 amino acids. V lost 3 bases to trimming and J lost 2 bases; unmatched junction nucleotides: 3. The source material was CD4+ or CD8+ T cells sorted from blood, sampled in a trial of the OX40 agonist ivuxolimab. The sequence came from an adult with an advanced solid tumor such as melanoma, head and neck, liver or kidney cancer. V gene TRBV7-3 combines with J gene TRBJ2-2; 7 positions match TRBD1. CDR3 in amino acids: CASSFDRVNTGELFF. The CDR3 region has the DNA TGTGCCAGCAGCTTTGACAGGGTTAACACCGGGGAGCTGTTTTTT. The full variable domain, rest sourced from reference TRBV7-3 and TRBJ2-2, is GAGVSQTPSNKVTEKGKYVELRCDPISGHTALYWYRQSLGQGPEFLIYFQGTGAADDSGLPNDRFFAVRPEGSVSTLKIQRTERGDSAVYLCASSFDRVNTGELFFGEGSRLTVL.